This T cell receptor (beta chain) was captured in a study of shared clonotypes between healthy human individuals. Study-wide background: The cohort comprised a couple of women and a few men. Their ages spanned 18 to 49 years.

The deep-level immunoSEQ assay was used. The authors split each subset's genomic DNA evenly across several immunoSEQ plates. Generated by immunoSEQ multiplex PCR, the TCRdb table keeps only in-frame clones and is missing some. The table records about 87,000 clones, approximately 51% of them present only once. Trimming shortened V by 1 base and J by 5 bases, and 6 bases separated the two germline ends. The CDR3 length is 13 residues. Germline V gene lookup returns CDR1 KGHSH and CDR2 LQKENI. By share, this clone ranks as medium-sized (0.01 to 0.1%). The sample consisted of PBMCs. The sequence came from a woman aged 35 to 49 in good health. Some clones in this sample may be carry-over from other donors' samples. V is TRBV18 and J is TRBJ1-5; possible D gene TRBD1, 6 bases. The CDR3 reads CASSPQGDQPQHF. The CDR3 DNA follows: TGTGCCAGCTCACCACAGGGGGATCAGCCCCAGCATTTT.